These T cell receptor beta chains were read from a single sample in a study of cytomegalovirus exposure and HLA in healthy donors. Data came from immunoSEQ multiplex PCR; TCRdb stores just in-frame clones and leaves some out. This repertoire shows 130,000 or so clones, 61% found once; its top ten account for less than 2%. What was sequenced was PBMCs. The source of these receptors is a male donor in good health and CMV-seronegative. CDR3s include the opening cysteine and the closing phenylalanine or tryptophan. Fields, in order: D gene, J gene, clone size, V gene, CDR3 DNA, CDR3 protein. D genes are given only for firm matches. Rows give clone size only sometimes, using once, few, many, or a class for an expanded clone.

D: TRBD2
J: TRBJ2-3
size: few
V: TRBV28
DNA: TGTGCCGGAGCGGGAACCGCCACAGATACGCAGTATTTT
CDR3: CAGAGTATDTQYF

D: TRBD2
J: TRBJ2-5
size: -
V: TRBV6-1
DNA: TGTGCCAGCAGAGACGAGGGACTAGCGGAAGAGACCCAGTACTTC
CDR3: CASRDEGLAEETQYF

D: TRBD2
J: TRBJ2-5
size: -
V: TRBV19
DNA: TGTGCCAGCAGCGGCGGGACTAGAGAGACCCAGTACTTC
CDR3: CASSGGTRETQYF

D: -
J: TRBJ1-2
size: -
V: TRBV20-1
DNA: TGCAGTGTCCCGCCCAGTGCTGGCTACACCTTC
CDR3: CSVPPSAGYTF

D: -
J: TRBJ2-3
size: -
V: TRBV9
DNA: TGTGCCAGCAGCCCTGGGGCTAGCGACACAGATACGCAGTATTTT
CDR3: CASSPGASDTDTQYF

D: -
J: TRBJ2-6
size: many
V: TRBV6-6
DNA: TGTGCCAGCAACCCACAGGGACGCTCTGGGGCCAACGTCCTGACTTTC
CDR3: CASNPQGRSGANVLTF

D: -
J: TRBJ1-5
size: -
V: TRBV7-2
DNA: TGTGCCAGCAGCTTAGAGGCAGGTAGGGGTCAGCCCCAGCATTTT
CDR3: CASSLEAGRGQPQHF

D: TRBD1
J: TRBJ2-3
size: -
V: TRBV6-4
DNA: TGTGCCAGCAGTCCGGACAGGGCAATAGATACGCAGTATTTT
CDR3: CASSPDRAIDTQYF

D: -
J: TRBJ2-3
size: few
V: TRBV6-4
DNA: TGTGCCAGCAGTGCAGACAGGAGCACAGATACGCAGTATTTT
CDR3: CASSADRSTDTQYF

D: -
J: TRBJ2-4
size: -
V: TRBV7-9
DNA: TGTGCCAGCAGCCGGGCAGGGCGAGACATTCAGTACTTC
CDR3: CASSRAGRDIQYF

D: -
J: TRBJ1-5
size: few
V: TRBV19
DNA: TGTGCCAGTAGCAATTCTGGCGGCCCTCAGTGGGATCAGCCCCAGCATTTT
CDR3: CASSNSGGPQWDQPQHF

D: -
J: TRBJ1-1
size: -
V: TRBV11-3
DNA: TGTGCCAGCAGCTTAGACCTATCCACTGAAGCTTTCTTT
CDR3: CASSLDLSTEAFF

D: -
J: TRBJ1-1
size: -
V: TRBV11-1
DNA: TGTGCCAGCAGCACGTCGACAGGGAACACTGAAGCTTTCTTT
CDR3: CASSTSTGNTEAFF

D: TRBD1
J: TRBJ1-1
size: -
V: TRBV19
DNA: TGTGCCACAGACAGGGGTCTAGCAGCCACTGAAGCTTTCTTT
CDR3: CATDRGLAATEAFF

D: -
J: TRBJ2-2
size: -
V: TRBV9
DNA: TGTGCCAGCAGCACGGACAGCCGGACCGGGGAGCTGTTTTTT
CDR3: CASSTDSRTGELFF

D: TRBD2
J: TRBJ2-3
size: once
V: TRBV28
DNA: TGTACCAGCAGTTCCGCTACGGGGGGGGCAAAGAATACGCAGTATTTT
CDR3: CTSSSATGGAKNTQYF